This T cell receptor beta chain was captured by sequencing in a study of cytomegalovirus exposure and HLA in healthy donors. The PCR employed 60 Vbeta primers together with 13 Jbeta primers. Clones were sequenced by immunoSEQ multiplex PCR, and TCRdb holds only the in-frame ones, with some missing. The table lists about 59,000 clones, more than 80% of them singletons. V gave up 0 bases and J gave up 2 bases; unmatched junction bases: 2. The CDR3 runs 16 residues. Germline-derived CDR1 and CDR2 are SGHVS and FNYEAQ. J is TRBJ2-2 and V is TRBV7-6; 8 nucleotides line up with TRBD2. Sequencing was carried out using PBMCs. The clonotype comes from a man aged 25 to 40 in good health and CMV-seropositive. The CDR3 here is CASSLARGENTGELFF. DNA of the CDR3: TGTGCCAGCAGCTTAGCGCGGGGGGAAAACACCGGGGAGCTGTTTTTT.